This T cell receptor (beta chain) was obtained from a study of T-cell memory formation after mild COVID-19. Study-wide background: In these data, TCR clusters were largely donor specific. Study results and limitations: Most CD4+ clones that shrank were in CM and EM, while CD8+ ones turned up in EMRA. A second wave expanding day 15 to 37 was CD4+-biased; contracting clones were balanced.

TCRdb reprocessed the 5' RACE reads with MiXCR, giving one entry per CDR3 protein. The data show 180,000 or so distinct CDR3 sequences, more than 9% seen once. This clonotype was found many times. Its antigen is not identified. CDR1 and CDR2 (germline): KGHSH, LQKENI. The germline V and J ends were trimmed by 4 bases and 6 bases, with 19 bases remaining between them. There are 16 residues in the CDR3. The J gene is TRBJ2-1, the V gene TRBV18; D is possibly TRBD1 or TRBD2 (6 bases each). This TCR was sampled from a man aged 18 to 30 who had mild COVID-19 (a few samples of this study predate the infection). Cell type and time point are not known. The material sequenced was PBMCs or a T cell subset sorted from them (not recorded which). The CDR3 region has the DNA TGTGCCAGCTCACGACCGGGGGCAGGGAAGGGCAATGAGCAGTTCTTC. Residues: CASSRPGAGKGNEQFF.